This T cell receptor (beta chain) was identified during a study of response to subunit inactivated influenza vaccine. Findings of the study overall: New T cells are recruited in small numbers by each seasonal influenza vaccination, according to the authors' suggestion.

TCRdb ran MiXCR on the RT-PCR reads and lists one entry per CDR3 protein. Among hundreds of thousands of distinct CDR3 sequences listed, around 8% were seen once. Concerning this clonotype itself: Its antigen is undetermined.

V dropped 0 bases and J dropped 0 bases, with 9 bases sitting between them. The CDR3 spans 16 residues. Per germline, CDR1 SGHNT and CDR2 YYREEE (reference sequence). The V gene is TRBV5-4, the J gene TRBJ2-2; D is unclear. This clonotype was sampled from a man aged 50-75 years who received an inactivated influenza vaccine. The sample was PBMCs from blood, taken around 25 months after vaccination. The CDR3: CASSLVGSPNTGELFF. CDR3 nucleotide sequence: TGTGCCAGCAGCTTGGTGGGGTCCCCGAACACCGGGGAGCTGTTTTTT. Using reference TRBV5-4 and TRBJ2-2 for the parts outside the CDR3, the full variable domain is ETGVTQSPTHLIKTRGQQVTLRCSSQSGHNTVSWYQQALGQGPQFIFQYYREEENGRGNFPPRFSGLQFPNYSSELNVNALELDDSALYLCASSLVGSPNTGELFFGEGSRLTVL.